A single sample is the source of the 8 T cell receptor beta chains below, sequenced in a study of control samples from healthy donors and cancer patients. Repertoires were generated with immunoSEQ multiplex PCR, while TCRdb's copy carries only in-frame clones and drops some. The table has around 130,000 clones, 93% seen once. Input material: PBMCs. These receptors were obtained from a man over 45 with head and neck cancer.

The CDR3 region is CASSLSQNNEQFF. CDR3 DNA: TGCGCCAGCAGCTTGTCGCAAAACAATGAGCAGTTCTTC. The chain uses TRBV5-1 and TRBJ2-1; no clear D gene. In germline, CDR1 is SGHRS, CDR2 YFSETQ. Trimming removed 1 base at V and 5 bases at J, with 7 bases between. This CDR3 has 13 residues.

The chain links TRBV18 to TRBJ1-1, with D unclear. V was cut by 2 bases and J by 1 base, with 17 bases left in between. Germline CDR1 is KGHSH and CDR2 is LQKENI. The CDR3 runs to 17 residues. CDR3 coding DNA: TGTGCCAGCTCACCATCTTCTAGGACTTTACGGAACACTGAAGCTTTCTTT. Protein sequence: CASSPSSRTLRNTEAFF.

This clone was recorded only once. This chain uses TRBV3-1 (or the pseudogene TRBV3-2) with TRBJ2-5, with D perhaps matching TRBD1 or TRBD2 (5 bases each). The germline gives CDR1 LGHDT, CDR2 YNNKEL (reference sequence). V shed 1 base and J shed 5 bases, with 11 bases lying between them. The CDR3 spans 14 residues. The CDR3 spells CASSQAGPAETQYF. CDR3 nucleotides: TGTGCCAGCAGCCAAGCGGGGCCGGCGGAGACCCAGTACTTC.

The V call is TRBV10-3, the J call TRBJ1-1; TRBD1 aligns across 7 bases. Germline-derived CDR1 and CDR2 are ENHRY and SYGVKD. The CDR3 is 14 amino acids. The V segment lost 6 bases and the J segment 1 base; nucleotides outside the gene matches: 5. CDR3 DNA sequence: TGTGCCATCAGGCGACAGGGTGGGAACACTGAAGCTTTCTTT. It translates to CAIRRQGGNTEAFF.

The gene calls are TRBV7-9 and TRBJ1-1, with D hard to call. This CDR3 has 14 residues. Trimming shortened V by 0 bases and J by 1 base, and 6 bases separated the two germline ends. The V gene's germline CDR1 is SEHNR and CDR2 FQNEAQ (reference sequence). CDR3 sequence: CASSLAAANTEAFF. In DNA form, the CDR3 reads TGTGCCAGCAGCTTAGCGGCAGCGAACACTGAAGCTTTCTTT.

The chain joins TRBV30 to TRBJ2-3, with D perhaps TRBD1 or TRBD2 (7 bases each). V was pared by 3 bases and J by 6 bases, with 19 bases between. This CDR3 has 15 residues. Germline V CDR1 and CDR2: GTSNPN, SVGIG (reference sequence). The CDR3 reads CAWRESRGGRDTQYF. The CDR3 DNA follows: TGTGCCTGGAGAGAAAGCAGGGGGGGGAGGGATACGCAGTATTTT.

The chain's CDR3 is CASGGQAGVYGYTF. CDR3 DNA: TGTGCCAGCGGAGGACAGGCAGGGGTCTATGGCTACACCTTC. The chain carries TRBV7-2 and TRBJ1-2; 7 positions agree with TRBD1. Germline-derived CDR1 and CDR2 are SGHTA and FQGNSA. V dropped 8 bases and J dropped 4; count of bases not matched to a gene: 10. The length of the CDR3 is 14 residues.

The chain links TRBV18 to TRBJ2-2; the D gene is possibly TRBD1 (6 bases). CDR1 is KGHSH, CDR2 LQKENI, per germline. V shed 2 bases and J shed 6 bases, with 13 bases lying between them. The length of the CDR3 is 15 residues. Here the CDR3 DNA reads TGTGCCAGCTCACCAACGGACAGTAGGGCCGGGGAGCTGTTTTTT. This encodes CASSPTDSRAGELFF. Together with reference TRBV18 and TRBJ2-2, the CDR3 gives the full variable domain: NAGVMQNPRHLVRRRGQEARLRCSPMKGHSHVYWYRQLPEEGLKFMVYLQKENIIDESGMPKERFSAEFPKEGPSILRIQQVVRGDSAAYFCASSPTDSRAGELFFGEGSRLTVL.